This T cell receptor beta chain was recorded in a study of OX40 agonist ivuxolimab in advanced cancers. Study-wide background: Six ivuxolimab dose levels, 0.01 to 10 mg/kg, were given intravenously every 2 weeks. Head and neck, renal cell, melanoma or hepatocellular carcinoma were the cancers that dose-escalation patients had.

Assay: immunoSEQ multiplex PCR; the TCRdb copy retains only in-frame clones and omits some. The sample holds over 30,000 clones, roughly 86% seen once. Study-wide findings and caveats: Nonresponders, in some cases, also had low normalized T-cell clonal expansion.

Blood samples were obtained at baseline, cycle 4 day 1, and cycle 7 day 1. On this clone: No antigen is known for it.

Germline V gene sequence: CDR1 MNHEY, CDR2 SMNVEV (reference sequence). This CDR3 is built from 15 residues. The trim removed 5 bases at V and 9 bases at J, leaving 11 bases unmatched. This specimen was CD4+ or CD8+ T cells sorted from blood, taken in a trial of the OX40 agonist ivuxolimab. The sequence was obtained from an adult with an advanced solid tumor such as melanoma, head and neck, liver or kidney cancer. The V and J genes are TRBV27 and TRBJ2-3, with 10 bases matching TRBD2. CDR3 sequence (DNA): TGTGCCAGCAGTGTAGTAGCGGGAGGCCGCGCCACGCAGTATTTT. Amino acids: CASSVVAGGRATQYF.